Presented here are 18 T cell receptor beta chains from one specimen sequenced in a study of molecular identifiers for immune sequencing clone quantification. TCRdb used MiXCR to reprocess the PCR reads, holding one entry per CDR3 protein. The sample shows about 500,000 distinct CDR3 sequences, around a fifth of them seen only once. The specimen sequenced was naive CD8+ T cells from blood, with Jurkat cell RNA spiked in. Subset given: FACS-sorted CD8+CD4-CCR7+CD45RA+ naive T cells. The receptors shown here come from a human donor in good health. Some libraries in this study had Jurkat cell RNA spiked in.

A remark on this clonotype: A read error is possible here, since a much larger clone lies one base away. The missing conserved phenylalanine or tryptophan at the end of this CDR3 makes a read error likely. The chain links TRBV19 to TRBJ1-5; no firm D call. This CDR3 region has 14 residues. Trimming left V 7 bases short and J 0 bases short, with 10 bases between. The germline V gene encodes CDR1 LNHDA and CDR2 SQIVND (reference sequence). CDR3 sequence (DNA): TGTGCCAGTACTGACCCTACTAGCAATCAGCCCCAGCATTCT. It specifies CASTDPTSNQPQHS.

This clonotype has more than one count but fewer than ten. V and J are TRBV12-3 or TRBV12-4 and TRBJ2-1; D not certain. The CDR3 extends over 15 amino acids. With 0 bases removed from V and 9 bases from J, the gap between germline ends came to 15 bases. Written as DNA, the CDR3 is TGTGCCAGCAGTTTAGCCAGCCCTCGGAATGCTGAGCAGTTCTTC. Translating it yields CASSLASPRNAEQFF.

Ten or more counts support this clonotype. The rearrangement joins TRBV7-9 to TRBJ2-7, with D perhaps TRBD2 (5 bases). Trimming stripped 4 bases from V and 6 bases from J, with 13 bases between. This CDR3 has 13 amino acids. Germline values: CDR1 SEHNR, CDR2 FQNEAQ (reference sequence). The CDR3 bases are TGTGCCAGCAGCTCACAACTAGGGCCCGAGCAGTACTTC. Translation: CASSSQLGPEQYF.

The chain joins TRBV19 to TRBJ2-7, with 7 bases that match TRBD1. The CDR3 sequence is 15 residues long. V gave up 6 bases and J gave up 3 bases; unmatched junction bases: 11. Germline assignment: CDR1 LNHDA and CDR2 SQIVND (reference sequence). The CDR3 region is CASSEETGRVYEQYF. The CDR3 bases are TGTGCCAGTAGCGAGGAGACAGGGCGTGTCTACGAGCAGTACTTC. The full variable domain, completed using reference TRBV19 and TRBJ2-7, is DGGITQSPKYLFRKEGQNVTLSCEQNLNHDAMYWYRQDPGQGLRLIYYSQIVNDFQKGDIAEGYSVSREKKESFPLTVTSAQKNPTAFYLCASSEETGRVYEQYFGPGTRLTVT.

The chain couples TRBV5-5 to TRBJ1-5; D may be TRBD1 (5 bases). V was clipped by 3 bases and J by 1 base, with 8 bases between them. The CDR3 length is 14 residues. CDR1 is SGHKS and CDR2 is YYEKEE in the germline V gene (reference sequence). This chain's CDR3 is CASSWDLSNQPQHF. The CDR3 DNA follows: TGTGCCAGCAGCTGGGACCTCAGCAATCAGCCCCAGCATTTT.

This clonotype occurred a few times. This sequence joins TRBV12-3 or TRBV12-4 and TRBJ1-1; 9 bases align to TRBD1. CDR3 length: 15 residues. V lost 5 bases, J lost 3 bases, and 7 bases stayed unmatched. The CDR3 nucleotides are TGTGCCAGCAGTCCGTCCCGGGACAGGGACACTGAAGCTTTCTTT. It codes for CASSPSRDRDTEAFF.

This clonotype was counted ten times or more. The rearrangement uses TRBV5-6 and TRBJ2-1; 8 nucleotides line up with TRBD1. With V trimmed by 4 bases and J by 8 bases, 8 bases remained unmatched. The CDR3 spans 14 residues. CDR1 is SGHDT, CDR2 YYEEEE, per germline. CDR3 sequence reads: CASSNGQGMHEQFF. As DNA, the CDR3 is TGTGCCAGCAGCAACGGACAGGGTATGCATGAGCAGTTCTTC.

This clonotype turned up a few times. The CDR3 nucleotides read TGTGCCAGCAGTTTGTCTAGCGTCTCCTACAATGAGCAGTTCTTC. Its translation: CASSLSSVSYNEQFF. The gene calls are TRBV27 and TRBJ2-1; tentative D call: TRBD2 (6 bases). This CDR3 is built from 15 residues. Germline loops: CDR1 MNHEY, CDR2 SMNVEV (reference sequence). V lost 3 bases, J lost 0 bases, and 9 bases lay in between.

V gene TRBV4-3 combines with J gene TRBJ1-2; D may be TRBD1 (6 bases). Germline V gene lookup returns CDR1 LGHNA and CDR2 YSLEER. This CDR3 region has 20 residues. The V and J ends lost 0 bases and 2 bases respectively, with 25 bases between them. CDR3 nucleotide sequence: TGCGCCAGCAGCCAAGATAGGGGGGTGGGGACTGTCCCGGGGAACTATGGCTACACCTTC. It is translated as CASSQDRGVGTVPGNYGYTF.

The sample holds one count of this clonotype. The junction departs from germline at one end; a sequencing error may be responsible. CDR3 nucleotides: TGTGTCAGCAGCCTGACAGATAACACCGGGGAGCTGTTTTTT. It specifies CVSSLTDNTGELFF. The genes are TRBV6-5 and TRBJ2-2; tentatively, D is TRBD1 (5 bases). This CDR3 region has 14 residues. From germline, CDR1 is MNHEY and CDR2 SVGAGI.

At least ten counts were recorded for this clonotype. The J gene is TRBJ2-2, the V gene TRBV24-1; D ambiguous. V was cut by 11 bases and J by 3 bases, with 12 bases left in between. Germline lookup yields CDR1 KGHDR and CDR2 SFDVKD. This CDR3 has 13 amino acids. CDR3 protein: CAIANSYTGELFF. The CDR3 DNA is TGTGCCATCGCCAACAGCTACACCGGGGAGCTGTTTTTT.

In this sample, this clonotype turned up many times. The rearrangement links TRBV12-3 or TRBV12-4 to TRBJ1-1; D unclear. Between the trimmed V and J ends, which lost 3 bases and 5 bases, there was a span of 4 bases. The CDR3 is 11 amino acids. CDR3 region: CASSFVTEAFF. The CDR3, as DNA: TGTGCCAGCAGTTTCGTGACTGAAGCTTTCTTT.

This clonotype was counted at least ten times. The chain employs TRBV7-9 and TRBJ2-7; no clear D. CDR1 and CDR2 (germline): SEHNR, FQNEAQ (reference sequence). The CDR3 has 14 amino acids. V was pared by 5 bases and J by 2 bases, with 13 bases between. CDR3 coding DNA: TGTGCCAGCAGCATGGGCAGGCACGCCTACGAGCAGTACTTC. Translation: CASSMGRHAYEQYF. Combining the CDR3 with reference TRBV7-9 and TRBJ2-7 gives the whole variable domain DTGVSQNPRHKITKRGQNVTFRCDPISEHNRLYWYRQTLGQGPEFLTYFQNEAQLEKSRLLSDRFSAERPKGSFSTLEIQRTEQGDSAMYLCASSMGRHAYEQYFGPGTRLTVT.

J is TRBJ1-5 and V is TRBV27; D gene ambiguous. Germline loops: CDR1 MNHEY, CDR2 SMNVEV (reference sequence). The CDR3 consists of 14 residues. V shed 3 bases and J shed 4 bases, with 10 bases lying between them. In DNA form, the CDR3 reads TGTGCCAGCAGTTTTTTGGGAAAAAATCAGCCCCAGCATTTT. Its protein is CASSFLGKNQPQHF.

This CDR3 is CSAQTRNGAKNIQYF. In DNA form, the CDR3 reads TGCAGTGCCCAGACACGGAACGGGGCCAAAAACATTCAGTACTTC. The rearrangement uses TRBV20-1 and TRBJ2-4; D call uncertain. Germline loops: CDR1 DFQATT, CDR2 SNEGSKA (reference sequence). This CDR3 is 15 amino acids long. V lost 6 bases, J lost 1 base, and 16 bases lay in between.

At least ten counts were recorded for this clonotype. The V gene is TRBV27, the J gene TRBJ2-1; D is undetermined. Germline V gene lookup returns CDR1 MNHEY and CDR2 SMNVEV (reference sequence). V dropped 5 bases and J dropped 7 bases, with 24 bases sitting between them. CDR3 size: 17 residues. The CDR3: CASSPPGAVHPINEQFF. In DNA, the CDR3 is TGTGCCAGCAGTCCTCCCGGTGCAGTCCATCCGATTAATGAGCAGTTCTTC.

The rearrangement joins TRBV6-5 to TRBJ2-7, with 8 bases aligning to TRBD1. CDR3 size: 14 residues. V dropped 9 bases and J dropped 2; count of bases not matched to a gene: 9. Germline V lookup: CDR1 MNHEY, CDR2 SVGAGI. CDR3 sequence: CASLDRGRTYEQYF. The CDR3 DNA reads TGTGCCAGTCTCGACAGGGGCAGGACCTACGAGCAGTACTTC.

The chain carries TRBV27 and TRBJ2-5, with 7 nucleotides matching TRBD1. Germline V gene lookup returns CDR1 MNHEY and CDR2 SMNVEV (reference sequence). The V and J ends lost 2 bases and 4 bases, in that order; junction bases with no gene match: 4. There are 14 residues in the CDR3. The CDR3 reads CASSLLGQRETQYF. The DNA for the CDR3 is TGTGCCAGCAGTTTACTGGGACAGAGAGAGACCCAGTACTTC.